A single sample gave rise to the 19 T cell receptor beta chains below, sequenced in a study of vaccination and CD4 T cells after COVID-19. From the PCR reads, TCRdb called clonotypes with MiXCR, one entry per CDR3 protein. In the table there are around 21,000 distinct CDR3 sequences, 60% of which are singletons. Source: CD4+ T cells from blood, taken after SARS-CoV-2 vaccination. The receptors were sampled from a human donor who had recovered from COVID-19.

This CDR3 is CASSTRTSGKLYNEQFF. The CDR3 DNA reads TGTGCCAGCAGCACCAGGACTAGCGGGAAACTTTACAATGAGCAGTTCTTC. V gene TRBV7-6 combines with J gene TRBJ2-1; 12 bases match TRBD2. The CDR3 consists of 17 residues. V shed 5 bases, J shed 4 bases, and the junction held 9 bases outside the gene matches. The germline V gene has CDR1 SGHVS and CDR2 FNYEAQ.

This clonotype was seen more than once but under ten times. This rearrangement joins TRBV6-5 to TRBJ2-7; D gene unclear. V was cut by 4 bases and J by 6 bases, with 13 bases left in between. Germline CDR1 and CDR2: MNHEY and SVGAGI. The CDR3 runs to 13 residues. This chain's CDR3 is CASSSALGFEQYF. As DNA, the CDR3 is TGTGCCAGCAGTTCTGCCCTAGGTTTCGAGCAGTACTTC.

The J gene is TRBJ1-2, the V gene TRBV12-3 or TRBV12-4; 7 bases are a match to TRBD1. The length of the CDR3 is 12 residues. V gave up 3 bases and J gave up 5 bases; unmatched junction bases: 0. The CDR3 loop reads CASSLTGYGYTF. The CDR3 DNA sequence: TGTGCCAGCAGTTTGACAGGGTATGGCTACACCTTC.

The V call is TRBV11-2, the J call TRBJ2-7; 12 nucleotides agree with TRBD2. Losses at the gene ends were 6 bases for V and 3 bases for J; bases not matched to a gene: 3. CDR1 is SGHAT and CDR2 is FQNNGV in the germline V gene. This CDR3 has 14 residues. CDR3 DNA: TGTGCCAGCAGTGGACTAGCGGGACTCTACGAGCAGTACTTC. This gives the protein CASSGLAGLYEQYF.

This clonotype was seen a few times. Here the CDR3 reads CASSLSRTEAFF. CDR3 DNA: TGTGCCAGCAGTTTAAGTAGGACTGAAGCTTTCTTT. This sequence joins TRBV28 and TRBJ1-1, with unresolved D. The CDR3 has 12 residues. The V end lost 2 bases, the J end lost 5 bases, and 6 bases lay between the germline ends. Germline V lookup: CDR1 MDHEN, CDR2 SYDVKM.

The V call is TRBV5-5, the J call TRBJ2-1; 8 nucleotides match TRBD1. The CDR3 contains 14 residues. V shed 0 bases and J 5 bases; nucleotides not matched to a gene: 1. CDR1 and CDR2 (germline): SGHKS, YYEKEE (reference sequence). CDR3 DNA sequence: TGTGCCAGCAGCTTGGAGACAGGGGACAATGAGCAGTTCTTC. It is translated as CASSLETGDNEQFF.

The chain employs TRBV20-1 and TRBJ2-5; 7 bases agree with TRBD2. The J segment lost 4 bases and the V segment lost 6 bases, leaving 11 bases of the junction unmatched. Germline CDR1 is DFQATT and CDR2 is SNEGSKA (reference sequence). The CDR3 covers 14 residues. The CDR3 loop is CSAPQRDKGETQYF. The CDR3 DNA reads as TGCAGTGCCCCCCAGCGGGATAAAGGAGAGACCCAGTACTTC.

The rearrangement links TRBV19 to TRBJ1-6; TRBD1 matches at 7 bases. The CDR3 is 15 residues long. Germline V gene data show CDR1 as LNHDA and CDR2 as SQIVND (reference sequence). V was pared by 6 bases and J by 9 bases, with 11 bases of the junction left unmatched. The chain's CDR3 is CASSLSTGSGSPLHF. DNA of the CDR3: TGTGCCAGTAGCCTCTCGACAGGGTCAGGTTCACCCCTCCACTTT.

The genes are TRBV6-2 or TRBV6-3 and TRBJ1-1, with a tentative D call TRBD1 (5 bases). This CDR3 is 13 amino acids long. Trimming pared 6 bases from V and 2 bases from J, leaving 10 bases between. The germline CDR1 and CDR2 sequences are MNHEY and SVGEGT. The DNA of the CDR3 is TGTGCCAGCAGACGGACATACAACACTGAAGCTTTCTTT. Its protein product is CASRRTYNTEAFF.

J is TRBJ1-3 and V is TRBV20-1; D call uncertain. CDR3 length: 11 residues. V was cut by 6 bases and J by 0 bases, with 3 bases left in between. Germline V lookup: CDR1 DFQATT, CDR2 SNEGSKA (reference sequence). CDR3 loop: CSATSGNTIYF. CDR3 nucleotide sequence: TGCAGTGCCACCTCTGGAAACACCATATATTTT.

This chain joins TRBV7-2 and TRBJ2-7, with 9 positions matching TRBD2. This CDR3 region has 13 residues. Trimming took 4 bases from V and 2 from J; bases not matched to a gene: 0. Looked up from germline, CDR1 is SGHTA and CDR2 is FQGNSA. CDR3 sequence reads: CASSWTSAYEQYF. The CDR3 DNA reads TGTGCCAGCAGCTGGACTAGCGCCTACGAGCAGTACTTC.

This clonotype was detected only once. This sequence joins TRBV7-8 and TRBJ2-3, with TRBD1 as a possible D gene (6 bases). In germline, CDR1 is SGHVS, CDR2 FQNEAQ. This CDR3 has 14 amino acids. Trimming took 5 bases from V and 0 from J, leaving 9 bases between them. CDR3 nucleotides: TGTGCCAGCAGCCCCCAGGGGAGCACAGATACGCAGTATTTT. Protein: CASSPQGSTDTQYF. The whole variable domain, filled in from reference TRBV7-8 and TRBJ2-3, reads GAGVSQSPRYKVAKRGQDVALRCDPISGHVSLFWYQQALGQGPEFLTYFQNEAQLDKSGLPSDRFFAERPEGSVSTLKIQRTQQEDSAVYLCASSPQGSTDTQYFGPGTRLTVL.

The CDR3 loop is CASSYSSDSSPLHF. DNA of the CDR3: TGTGCCAGCAGTTACTCATCGGACTCCTCACCCCTCCACTTT. The chain couples TRBV6-5 to TRBJ1-6; D ambiguous. This CDR3 has 14 amino acids. Trimming pared 0 bases from V and 10 bases from J, leaving 10 bases between. CDR1 MNHEY and CDR2 SVGAGI come from the germline V gene.

A few counts support this clonotype. J is TRBJ1-5 and V is TRBV20-1; D remains ambiguous. Germline CDR1 and CDR2: DFQATT and SNEGSKA (reference sequence). V gave up 6 bases and J gave up 7 bases, with 13 bases separating them. The CDR3 is 12 amino acids. This CDR3 is CSAVEGGQPQHF. The CDR3 region has the DNA TGCAGTGCCGTCGAGGGAGGGCAGCCCCAGCATTTT.

This chain's CDR3 is CASRGREFQPQHF. CDR3 nucleotide sequence: TGTGCCAGCCGGGGCAGGGAATTTCAGCCCCAGCATTTT. The chain links TRBV27 to TRBJ1-5; maybe TRBD1 (5 bases). From germline, CDR1 is MNHEY and CDR2 SMNVEV (reference sequence). Trimming removed 8 bases at V and 6 bases at J, with 14 bases between. The CDR3 sequence is 13 residues long.

The genes are TRBV11-2 and TRBJ1-5; maybe TRBD1 (5 bases). CDR1 and CDR2 from the germline V gene are SGHAT and FQNNGV. The germline V and J ends were trimmed by 2 bases and 3 bases, with 11 bases remaining between them. The CDR3 contains 15 residues. The CDR3 sequence: CASSLKAGINQPQHF. In nucleotides, the CDR3 is TGTGCCAGCAGCTTAAAGGCAGGGATCAATCAGCCCCAGCATTTT.

The genes are TRBV7-9 and TRBJ2-3, with a weak D call TRBD2 (5 bases). The germline CDR1 and CDR2 sequences are SEHNR and FQNEAQ (reference sequence). Trimming pared 5 bases from V and 0 bases from J, leaving 9 bases between. The CDR3 sequence is 14 residues long. The CDR3 loop reads CASSLSGSTDTQYF. The CDR3 DNA reads TGTGCCAGCAGCCTGAGCGGTAGCACAGATACGCAGTATTTT.

This chain uses TRBV5-6 with TRBJ1-2, with D uncertain. Germline V gene sequence: CDR1 SGHDT, CDR2 YYEEEE. Trimming cost V 0 bases and J 2 bases, with 8 bases left between them. This CDR3 is built from 14 residues. CDR3 in amino acids: CASSLASTNYGYTF. The DNA of the CDR3 is TGTGCCAGCAGCTTGGCCAGCACAAACTATGGCTACACCTTC.

This sequence joins TRBV25-1 and TRBJ1-2; D gene uncertain. The CDR3 covers 14 residues. V shed 7 bases and J shed 8 bases, with 20 bases lying between them. Germline V lookup: CDR1 MGHDK, CDR2 SYGVNS. This CDR3 reads CASIRDKLPRGYTF. The DNA of the CDR3 is TGTGCCAGCATCCGGGATAAATTACCTCGGGGCTACACCTTC.